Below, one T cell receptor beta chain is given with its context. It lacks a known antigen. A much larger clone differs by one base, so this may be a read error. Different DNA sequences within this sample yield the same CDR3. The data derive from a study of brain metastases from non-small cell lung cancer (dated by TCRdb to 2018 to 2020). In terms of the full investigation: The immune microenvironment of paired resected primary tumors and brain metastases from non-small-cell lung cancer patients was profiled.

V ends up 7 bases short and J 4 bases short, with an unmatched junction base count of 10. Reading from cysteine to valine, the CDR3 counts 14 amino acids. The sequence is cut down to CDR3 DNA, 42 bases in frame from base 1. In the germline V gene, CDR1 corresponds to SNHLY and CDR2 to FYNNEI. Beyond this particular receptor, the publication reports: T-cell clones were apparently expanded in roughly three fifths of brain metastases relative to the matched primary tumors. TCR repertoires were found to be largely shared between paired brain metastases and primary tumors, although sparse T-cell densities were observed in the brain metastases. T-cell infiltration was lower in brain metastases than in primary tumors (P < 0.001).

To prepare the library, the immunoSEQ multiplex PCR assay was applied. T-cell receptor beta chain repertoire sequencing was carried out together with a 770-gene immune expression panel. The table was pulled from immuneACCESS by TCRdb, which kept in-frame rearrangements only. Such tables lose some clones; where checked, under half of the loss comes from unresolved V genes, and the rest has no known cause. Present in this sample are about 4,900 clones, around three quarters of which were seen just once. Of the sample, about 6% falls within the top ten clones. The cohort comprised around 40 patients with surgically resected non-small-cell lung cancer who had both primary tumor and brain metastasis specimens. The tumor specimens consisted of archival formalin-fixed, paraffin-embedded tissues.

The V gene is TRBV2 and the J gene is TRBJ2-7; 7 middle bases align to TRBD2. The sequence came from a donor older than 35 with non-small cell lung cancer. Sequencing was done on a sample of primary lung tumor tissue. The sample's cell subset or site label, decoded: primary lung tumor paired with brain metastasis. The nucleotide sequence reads TGTGCCAGCAAGGGAGGGGCCGCCTCTTACGAGCAGTACGTC. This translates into CASKGGAASYEQYV.